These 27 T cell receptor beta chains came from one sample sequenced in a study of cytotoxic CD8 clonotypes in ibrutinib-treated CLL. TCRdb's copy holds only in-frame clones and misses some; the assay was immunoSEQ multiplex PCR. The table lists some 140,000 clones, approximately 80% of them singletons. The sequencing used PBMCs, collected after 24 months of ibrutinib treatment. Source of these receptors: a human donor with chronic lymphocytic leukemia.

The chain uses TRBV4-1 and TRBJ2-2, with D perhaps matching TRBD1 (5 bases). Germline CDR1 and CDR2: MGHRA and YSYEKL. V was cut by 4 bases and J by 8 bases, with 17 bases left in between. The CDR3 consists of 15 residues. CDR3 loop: CASSLQGKGKGELFF. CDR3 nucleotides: TGCGCCAGCAGCCTCCAGGGTAAAGGAAAGGGGGAGCTGTTTTTT.

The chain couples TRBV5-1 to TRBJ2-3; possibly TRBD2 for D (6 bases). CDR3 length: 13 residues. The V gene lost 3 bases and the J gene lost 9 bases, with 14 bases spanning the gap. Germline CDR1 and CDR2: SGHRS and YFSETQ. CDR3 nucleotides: TGCGCCAGCAGCTCCCCGGGGAGGAACACGCAGTATTTT. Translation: CASSSPGRNTQYF.

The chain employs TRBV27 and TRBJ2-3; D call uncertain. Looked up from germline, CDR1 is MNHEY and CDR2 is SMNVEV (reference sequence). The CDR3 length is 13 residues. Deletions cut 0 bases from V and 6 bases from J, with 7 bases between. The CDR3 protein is CASSLSVMDTQYF. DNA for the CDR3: TGTGCCAGCAGTTTATCGGTTATGGATACGCAGTATTTT.

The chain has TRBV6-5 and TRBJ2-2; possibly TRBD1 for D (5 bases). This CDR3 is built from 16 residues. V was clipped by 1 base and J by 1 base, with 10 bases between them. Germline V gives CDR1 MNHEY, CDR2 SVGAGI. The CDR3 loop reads CASSYWGLMNTGELFF. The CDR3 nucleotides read TGTGCCAGCAGTTACTGGGGCCTAATGAACACCGGGGAGCTGTTTTTT.

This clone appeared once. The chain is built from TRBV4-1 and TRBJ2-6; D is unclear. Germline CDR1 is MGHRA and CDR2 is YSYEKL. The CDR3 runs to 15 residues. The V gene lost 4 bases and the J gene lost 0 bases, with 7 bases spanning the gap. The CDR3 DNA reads TGCGCCAGCAGCCTCCGGGCCTCTGGGGCCAACGTCCTGACTTTC. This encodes CASSLRASGANVLTF.

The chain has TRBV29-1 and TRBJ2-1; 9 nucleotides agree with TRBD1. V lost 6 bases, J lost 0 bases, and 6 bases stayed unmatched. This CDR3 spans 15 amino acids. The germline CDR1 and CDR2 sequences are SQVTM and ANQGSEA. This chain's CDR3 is CSVTETGGSYNEQFF. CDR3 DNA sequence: TGCAGCGTCACCGAGACAGGGGGCTCCTACAATGAGCAGTTCTTC.

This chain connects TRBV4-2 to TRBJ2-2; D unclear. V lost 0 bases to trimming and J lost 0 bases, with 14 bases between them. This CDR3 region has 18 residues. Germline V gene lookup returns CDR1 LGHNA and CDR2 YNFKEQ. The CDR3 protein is CASSQERESRSNTGELFF. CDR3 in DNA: TGTGCCAGCAGCCAAGAAAGAGAAAGTAGATCGAACACCGGGGAGCTGTTTTTT.

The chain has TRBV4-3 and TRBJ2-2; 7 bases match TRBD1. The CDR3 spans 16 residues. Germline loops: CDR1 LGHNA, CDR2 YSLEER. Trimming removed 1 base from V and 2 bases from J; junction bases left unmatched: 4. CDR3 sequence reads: CASSQGTGINTGELFF. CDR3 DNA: TGCGCCAGCAGCCAAGGGACAGGTATCAACACCGGGGAGCTGTTTTTT.

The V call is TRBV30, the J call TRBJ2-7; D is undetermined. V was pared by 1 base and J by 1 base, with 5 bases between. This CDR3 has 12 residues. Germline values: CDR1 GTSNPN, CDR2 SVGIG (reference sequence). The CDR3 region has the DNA TGTGCCTGGAGTGGACGGTCCTACGAGCAGTACTTC. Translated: CAWSGRSYEQYF.

CDR3 coding DNA: TGTGCCAGCAGTTTACGACAGGGTGGGGACACCATATATTTT. Translating gives CASSLRQGGDTIYF. The chain carries TRBV28 and TRBJ1-3; TRBD1 aligns across 7 bases. Unmatched junction bases numbered 6, after V lost 2 bases and J lost 8 bases. The germline V gene encodes CDR1 MDHEN and CDR2 SYDVKM. The CDR3 is made up of 14 amino acids. Supplemented by reference TRBV28 and TRBJ1-3, the full variable domain reads DVKVTQSSRYLVKRTGEKVFLECVQDMDHENMFWYRQDPGLGLRLIYFSYDVKMKEKGDIPEGYSVSREKKERFSLILESASTNQTSMYLCASSLRQGGDTIYFGEGSWLTVV.

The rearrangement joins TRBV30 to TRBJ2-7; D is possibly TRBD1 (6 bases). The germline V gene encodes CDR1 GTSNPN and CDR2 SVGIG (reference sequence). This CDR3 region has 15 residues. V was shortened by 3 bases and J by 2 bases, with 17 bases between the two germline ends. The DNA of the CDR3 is TGTGCCTGGAGCCAACCCCCCAGGGGCACCTACGAGCAGTACTTC. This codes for CAWSQPPRGTYEQYF.

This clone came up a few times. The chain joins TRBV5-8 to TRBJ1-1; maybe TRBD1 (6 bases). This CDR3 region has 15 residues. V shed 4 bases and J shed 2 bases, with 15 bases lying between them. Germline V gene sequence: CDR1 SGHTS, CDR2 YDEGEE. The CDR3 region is CASSARQGGNTEAFF. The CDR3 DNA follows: TGTGCCAGCAGCGCACGTCAAGGGGGAAACACTGAAGCTTTCTTT.

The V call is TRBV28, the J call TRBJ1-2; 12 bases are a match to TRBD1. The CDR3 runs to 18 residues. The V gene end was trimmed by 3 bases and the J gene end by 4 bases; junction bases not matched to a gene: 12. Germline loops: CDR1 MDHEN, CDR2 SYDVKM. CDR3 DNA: TGTGCCAGCAGTTTGGGTGGGAACCTGGGACAGGGGGCCTATGGCTACACCTTC. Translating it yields CASSLGGNLGQGAYGYTF.

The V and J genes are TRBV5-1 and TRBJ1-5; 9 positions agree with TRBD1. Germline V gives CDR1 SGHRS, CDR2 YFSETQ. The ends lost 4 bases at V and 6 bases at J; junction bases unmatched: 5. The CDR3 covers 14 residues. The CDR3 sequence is CASSVGQGGQPQHF. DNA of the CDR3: TGCGCCAGCAGCGTGGGACAGGGCGGTCAGCCCCAGCATTTT.

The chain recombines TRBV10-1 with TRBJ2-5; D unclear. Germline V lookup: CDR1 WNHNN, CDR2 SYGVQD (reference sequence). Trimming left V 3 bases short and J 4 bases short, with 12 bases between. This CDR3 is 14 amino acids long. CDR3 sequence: CASSEGKPGETQYF. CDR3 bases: TGCGCCAGCAGTGAAGGGAAGCCAGGAGAGACCCAGTACTTC.

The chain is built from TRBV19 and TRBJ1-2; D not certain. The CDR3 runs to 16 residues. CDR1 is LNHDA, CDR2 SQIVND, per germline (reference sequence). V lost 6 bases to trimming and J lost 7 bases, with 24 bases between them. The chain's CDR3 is CASRQHQGGMYIGYTF. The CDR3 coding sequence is TGTGCCAGTAGACAACACCAAGGAGGGATGTATATTGGCTACACCTTC.

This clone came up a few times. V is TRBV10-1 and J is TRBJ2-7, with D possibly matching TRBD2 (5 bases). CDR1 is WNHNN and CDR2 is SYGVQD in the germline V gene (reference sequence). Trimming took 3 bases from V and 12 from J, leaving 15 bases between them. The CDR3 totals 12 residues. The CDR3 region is CASSDGGRKVYF. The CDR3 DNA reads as TGCGCCAGCAGTGACGGCGGGCGCAAGGTGTACTTC.

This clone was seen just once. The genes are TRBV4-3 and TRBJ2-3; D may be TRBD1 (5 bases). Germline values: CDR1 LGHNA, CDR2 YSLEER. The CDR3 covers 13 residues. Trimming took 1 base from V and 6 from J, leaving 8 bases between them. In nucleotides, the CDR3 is TGCGCCAGCAGCCAAGTGGGGCCGGATACGCAGTATTTT. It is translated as CASSQVGPDTQYF.

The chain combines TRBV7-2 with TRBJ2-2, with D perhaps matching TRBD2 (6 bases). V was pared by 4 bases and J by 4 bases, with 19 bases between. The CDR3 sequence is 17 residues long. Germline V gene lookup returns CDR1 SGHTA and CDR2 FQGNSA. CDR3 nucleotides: TGTGCCAGCAGCTCTCGGGCTGGAGGGGACCTCACCGGGGAGCTGTTTTTT. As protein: CASSSRAGGDLTGELFF. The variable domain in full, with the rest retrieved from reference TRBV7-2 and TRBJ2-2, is GAGVSQSPSNKVTEKGKDVELRCDPISGHTALYWYRQSLGQGLEFLIYFQGNSAPDKSGLPSDRFSAERTGGSVSTLTIQRTQQEDSAVYLCASSSRAGGDLTGELFFGEGSRLTVL.

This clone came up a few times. The CDR3 DNA reads TGTGCCAGCAGGGGACGACAGGGACCTTTTCACTTT. It translates to CASRGRQGPFHF. The chain uses TRBV2 and TRBJ1-6; 7 nucleotides align to TRBD1. V dropped 6 bases and J dropped 19; count of bases not matched to a gene: 12. This CDR3 is built from 12 residues. CDR1 and CDR2 from the germline V gene are SNHLY and FYNNEI.

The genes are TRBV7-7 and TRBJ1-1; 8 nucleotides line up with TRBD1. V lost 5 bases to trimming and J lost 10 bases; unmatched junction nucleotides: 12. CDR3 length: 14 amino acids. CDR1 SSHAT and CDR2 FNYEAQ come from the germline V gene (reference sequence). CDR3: CASSHGTGDRPAFF. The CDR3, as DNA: TGTGCCAGCAGCCATGGGACAGGCGATCGGCCAGCTTTCTTT.

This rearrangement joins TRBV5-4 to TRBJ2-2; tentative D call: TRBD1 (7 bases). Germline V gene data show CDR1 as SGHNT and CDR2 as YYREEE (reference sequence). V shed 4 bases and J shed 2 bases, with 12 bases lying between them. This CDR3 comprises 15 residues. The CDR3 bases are TGTGCCAGCAGCCCCCAGGGGGGTAACACCGGGGAGCTGTTTTTT. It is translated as CASSPQGGNTGELFF.

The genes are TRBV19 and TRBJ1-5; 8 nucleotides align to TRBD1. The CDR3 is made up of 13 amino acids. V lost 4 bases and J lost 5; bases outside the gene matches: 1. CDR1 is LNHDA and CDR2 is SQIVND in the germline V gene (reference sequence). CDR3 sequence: CASSTTGDQPQHF. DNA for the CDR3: TGTGCCAGTAGTACGACAGGGGATCAGCCCCAGCATTTT.

The CDR3 loop reads CASSVDGRGGTDTQYF. The CDR3 DNA follows: TGTGCCAGCAGCGTAGATGGCAGGGGGGGCACAGATACGCAGTATTTT. This chain uses TRBV9 with TRBJ2-3; TRBD1 might be the D (7 bases). CDR1 is SGDLS and CDR2 is YYNGEE in the germline V gene. The CDR3 runs to 16 residues. V gave up 0 bases and J gave up 1 base, with 12 bases separating them.

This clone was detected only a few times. The CDR3 protein is CASSSQGSDTQYF. In nucleotides, the CDR3 is TGTGCCAGTAGTAGCCAGGGGTCAGATACGCAGTATTTT. The chain couples TRBV19 to TRBJ2-3; D is perhaps TRBD1 (6 bases). Per germline, CDR1 LNHDA and CDR2 SQIVND (reference sequence). The V end lost 4 bases, the J end lost 4 bases, and 9 bases lay between the germline ends. The CDR3 runs 13 residues.

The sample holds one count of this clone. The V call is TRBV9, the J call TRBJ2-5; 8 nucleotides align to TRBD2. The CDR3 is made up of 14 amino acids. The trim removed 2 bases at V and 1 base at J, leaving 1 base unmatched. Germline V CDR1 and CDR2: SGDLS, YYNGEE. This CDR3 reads CASSVRGAQETQYF. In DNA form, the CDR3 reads TGTGCCAGCAGCGTGCGGGGGGCCCAAGAGACCCAGTACTTC. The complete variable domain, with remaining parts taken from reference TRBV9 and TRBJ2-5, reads DSGVTQTPKHLITATGQRVTLRCSPRSGDLSVYWYQQSLDQGLQFLIQYYNGEERAKGNILERFSAQQFPDLHSELNLSSLELGDSALYFCASSVRGAQETQYFGPGTRLLVL.

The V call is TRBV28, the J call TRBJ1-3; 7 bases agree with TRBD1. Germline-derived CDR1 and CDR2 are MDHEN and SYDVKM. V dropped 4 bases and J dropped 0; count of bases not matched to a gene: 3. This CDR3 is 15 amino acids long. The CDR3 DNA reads TGTGCCAGCAGTTCAGGGGGGGGCTCTGGAAACACCATATATTTT. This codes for CASSSGGGSGNTIYF.